These 7 T cell receptor beta chains share one sample of origin, sequenced in a study of identical twins. TCRdb re-called the 5' RACE reads through MiXCR, storing one row per CDR3 protein. The sample contains roughly 190,000 distinct CDR3 sequences, around a sixth of which appear only once. This sample was also put to use in a study of T cells expressing NK-cell markers.

Source material: CD8+ T cells sorted from blood. These receptors originate from a woman aged 18-29 years in good health.

This clonotype has more than one count but fewer than ten. This chain joins TRBV7-9 and TRBJ2-7; 9 nucleotides agree with TRBD2. Germline V lookup: CDR1 SEHNR, CDR2 FQNEAQ (reference sequence). This CDR3 region has 15 residues. V was clipped by 5 bases and J by 3 bases; unmatched bases: 8. The CDR3 here is CASSPGSSGVYEQYF. The CDR3 nucleotides are TGTGCCAGCAGCCCAGGGTCTAGCGGGGTCTACGAGCAGTACTTC.

This clonotype was detected a few times. The V and J genes are TRBV27 and TRBJ2-4, with 7 bases matching TRBD1. The CDR3 covers 14 residues. Germline CDR1 reads MNHEY; CDR2 reads SMNVEV (reference sequence). The ends lost 4 bases at V and 6 bases at J; junction bases unmatched: 6. In DNA form, the CDR3 reads TGTGCCAGCAGTTCAATCAGGGGGACAAACATTCAGTACTTC. Encoded protein: CASSSIRGTNIQYF.

This chain joins TRBV10-2 and TRBJ2-5; D perhaps matches TRBD1 (6 bases). The CDR3 has 13 amino acids. Germline-derived CDR1 and CDR2 are WSHSY and SAAADI. V was pared by 6 bases and J by 5 bases, with 13 bases between. CDR3 in amino acids: CASSPGARETQYF. CDR3 coding DNA: TGCGCCAGCAGCCCAGGGGCGCGGGAGACCCAGTACTTC.

This clonotype was picked up many times. The rearrangement links TRBV4-1 to TRBJ1-2; D is perhaps TRBD1 (6 bases). Deletions cut 4 bases from V and 4 bases from J, with 19 bases between. CDR1 and CDR2 from the germline V gene are MGHRA and YSYEKL. The CDR3 sequence is 16 residues long. The CDR3 spells CASSPDRRLSGYGYTF. The CDR3 DNA reads as TGCGCCAGCAGCCCCGACAGGAGACTTTCGGGCTATGGCTACACCTTC.

The V and J genes are TRBV20-1 and TRBJ2-5; 11 nucleotides line up with TRBD1. J was trimmed by 7 bases and V by 0 bases; bases with no gene match: 7. Germline CDR1 reads DFQATT; CDR2 reads SNEGSKA (reference sequence). The CDR3 contains 15 residues. DNA of the CDR3: TGCAGTGCTAGAGATCTAGGGACAGGGGGTGGGACCCAGTACTTC. Its protein is CSARDLGTGGGTQYF.

CDR3 region: CASSLVVLTGRTDTQYF. The CDR3 region has the DNA TGTGCCAGCAGCTTAGTTGTGTTGACAGGGAGGACAGATACGCAGTATTTT. The J gene is TRBJ2-3, the V gene TRBV5-6, with TRBD1 as a possible D gene (7 bases). There are 17 residues in the CDR3. V was shortened by 2 bases and J by 3 bases, with 19 bases between the two germline ends. Germline V CDR1 and CDR2: SGHDT, YYEEEE.

This sequence joins TRBV11-2 and TRBJ2-3; D possibly matches TRBD1 or TRBD2 (5 bases each). Germline lookup yields CDR1 SGHAT and CDR2 FQNNGV. The CDR3 loop spans 14 amino acids. Trimming removed 3 bases from V and 3 bases from J, with 10 bases in between. CDR3 protein: CASSFGAGTDTQYF. Written as DNA, the CDR3 is TGTGCCAGCAGCTTCGGGGCTGGGACAGATACGCAGTATTTT.